This TCR beta chain was captured in a study of monozygotic twins with inflammatory bowel disease. This CDR3 region has 15 residues. CDR1 is MNHEY and CDR2 is SVGEGT in the germline V gene. The unique tags termed UMIs, each holding a 6-nucleotide sample barcode, were added by means of template switching. Using the 5' RACE reads, TCRdb records one entry per CDR3 protein without DNA. The sample totals a few hundred thousand distinct CDR3 sequences. J is TRBJ2-6 and V is TRBV6-2 or TRBV6-3. The sample taken for sequencing was blood. This sequence was found in a human donor with ulcerative colitis or Crohn's disease, or a healthy co-twin of an affected twin (not recorded which). The CDR3 sequence is CASSYSTTGANVLTF.